Following are 27 T cell receptor beta chains from one sample sequenced in a study of spatial heterogeneity in lung cancer. Findings and caveats of the study: One measure, the expanded intratumoral alpha and beta TCR count, tracked tumor mutation counts.

These receptors' targets are unknown. The time point is: sample taken at primary tumor resection. TCRdb passed the 5' RACE reads through MiXCR, listing each CDR3 protein once. Of roughly 3,700 distinct CDR3 sequences listed, roughly 6% are singletons. The sample was lung tumor tissue, taken at surgery. These receptors came from a male donor with early-stage non-small cell lung cancer.

This chain links TRBV12-3 or TRBV12-4 with TRBJ2-2, with 12 bases fitting TRBD2. The CDR3 totals 17 residues. The V and J ends lost 5 bases and 9 bases, in that order; junction bases with no gene match: 13. The CDR3 DNA sequence: TGTGCCAGCAGTCCCATCCTAGCGGGGGGGCTGGCGCGGGAGCTGTTTTTT. Residues: CASSPILAGGLARELFF.

This clonotype was found many times. The chain carries TRBV7-3 and TRBJ2-2; 8 nucleotides agree with TRBD2. This CDR3 contains 15 residues. Germline trimming cut 8 bases from V and 4 bases from J; bases unmatched to any gene: 9. The V gene's germline CDR1 is SGHTA and CDR2 FQGTGA. The CDR3 reads CASAKAGGITGELFF. The CDR3 nucleotides read TGTGCCAGCGCCAAGGCGGGGGGTATCACCGGGGAGCTGTTTTTT. The whole variable domain, filled in from reference TRBV7-3 and TRBJ2-2, reads GAGVSQTPSNKVTEKGKYVELRCDPISGHTALYWYRQSLGQGPEFLIYFQGTGAADDSGLPNDRFFAVRPEGSVSTLKIQRTERGDSAVYLCASAKAGGITGELFFGEGSRLTVL.

This clonotype was seen only a few times. J is TRBJ2-4 and V is TRBV3-1; 8 nucleotides line up with TRBD1. Trimming at V came to 1 base and at J to 0 bases, leaving 8 bases not matched to a gene. The CDR3 consists of 18 residues. CDR1 is LGHDT and CDR2 is YNNKEL in the germline V gene (reference sequence). The CDR3 is CASSQGSRQGLAKNIQYF. The CDR3 region has the DNA TGTGCCAGCAGCCAAGGATCAAGACAGGGGCTAGCCAAAAACATTCAGTACTTC.

Judged by abundance, this clonotype is medium-sized. J is TRBJ1-5 and V is TRBV29-1; tentative D call: TRBD1 (5 bases). V was clipped by 6 bases and J by 6 bases, with 15 bases between them. Per germline, CDR1 SQVTM and CDR2 ANQGSEA. The CDR3 consists of 13 residues. This CDR3 reads CSVRREQGQPQHF. Here the CDR3 DNA reads TGCAGCGTCCGCAGGGAGCAAGGTCAGCCCCAGCATTTT.

The chain links TRBV15 to TRBJ1-6; D unresolved. Trimming took off 9 bases at V and 0 bases at J, with 9 bases between the two ends. Germline CDR1 and CDR2: LNHNV and YYDKDF (reference sequence). CDR3 size: 14 residues. The CDR3 protein is CATGRASYNSPLHF. The DNA for the CDR3 is TGTGCCACGGGGAGGGCCTCCTATAATTCACCCCTCCACTTT. Full variable domain (missing parts from reference TRBV15 and TRBJ1-6): DAMVIQNPRYQVTQFGKPVTLSCSQTLNHNVMYWYQQKSSQAPKLLFHYYDKDFNNEADTPDNFQSRRPNTSFCFLDIRSPGLGDTAMYLCATGRASYNSPLHFGNGTRLTVT.

The rearrangement uses TRBV12-3 or TRBV12-4 and TRBJ1-5, with a possible D match to TRBD1 (6 bases). This CDR3 is 16 amino acids long. V was trimmed by 1 base and J by 6 bases, leaving 16 bases between them. The CDR3 DNA follows: TGTGCCAGCAGTTTAGGGTCGGGAGGGGGACGTCAGCCCCAGCATTTT. Amino acids: CASSLGSGGGRQPQHF.

J is TRBJ2-1 and V is TRBV6-6; weak D call: TRBD1 (6 bases). This CDR3 contains 15 residues. V gave up 5 bases and J gave up 1 base, with 12 bases separating them. Per the germline V gene, CDR1 is MNHNY and CDR2 is SVGAGI (reference sequence). The CDR3 is CASSTQGGSYNEQFF. In DNA, the CDR3 is TGTGCCAGCAGTACACAGGGTGGATCCTACAATGAGCAGTTCTTC.

This clonotype ranks as medium-sized. This rearrangement joins TRBV9 to TRBJ2-5; weak D call: TRBD2 (6 bases). Trimming stripped 0 bases from V and 5 bases from J, with 17 bases between. Germline V gene sequence: CDR1 SGDLS, CDR2 YYNGEE. The CDR3 consists of 16 residues. The CDR3 protein is CASSVEGSGLGETQYF. The CDR3 DNA reads TGTGCCAGCAGCGTAGAGGGTAGCGGCCTTGGGGAGACCCAGTACTTC.

The V and J genes are TRBV12-3 or TRBV12-4 and TRBJ2-7; 16 bases are shared with TRBD2. V lost 5 bases and J lost 6; bases outside the gene matches: 7. The CDR3 is 16 amino acids. The CDR3 DNA sequence: TGTGCCAGCAGTCCCGGGACTAGCGGGGGGGCCTTCGAGCAGTACTTC. Translated, it gives CASSPGTSGGAFEQYF.

This clonotype is categorized as medium-sized (0.01 to 0.1%). The chain carries TRBV28 and TRBJ2-2; weak D call: TRBD1 (6 bases). With 5 bases removed from V and 1 base from J, the gap between germline ends came to 11 bases. Germline-derived CDR1 and CDR2 are MDHEN and SYDVKM. This CDR3 comprises 15 residues. In nucleotides, the CDR3 is TGTGCCAGCAGTCCAGGGGACCGGAACACCGGGGAGCTGTTTTTT. Translated: CASSPGDRNTGELFF. The entire variable domain, with the rest obtained from reference TRBV28 and TRBJ2-2, is as follows: DVKVTQSSRYLVKRTGEKVFLECVQDMDHENMFWYRQDPGLGLRLIYFSYDVKMKEKGDIPEGYSVSREKKERFSLILESASTNQTSMYLCASSPGDRNTGELFFGEGSRLTVL.

This clonotype came up a few times. V usage is TRBV7-9 and J usage is TRBJ1-1; D unresolved. There are 15 residues in the CDR3. Trimming took 5 bases from V and 4 from J, leaving 17 bases between them. Germline V CDR1 and CDR2: SEHNR, FQNEAQ (reference sequence). CDR3 amino acids: CASSPRGGGSTEAFF. The CDR3 DNA sequence: TGTGCCAGCAGCCCGCGGGGAGGAGGGAGCACTGAAGCTTTCTTT.

The CDR3 loop reads CSVEGGLNTEAFF. CDR3 coding DNA: TGCAGCGTTGAGGGGGGGCTTAACACTGAAGCTTTCTTT. The gene calls are TRBV29-1 and TRBJ1-1; TRBD1 is a possible D gene (6 bases). The CDR3 totals 13 residues. Trimming cost V 3 bases and J 2 bases, with 10 bases left between them. Germline-derived CDR1 and CDR2 are SQVTM and ANQGSEA.

By sample share, this clonotype is medium-sized. The V gene is TRBV28, the J gene TRBJ1-4, with D tentatively TRBD1 (5 bases). Trimming took off 7 bases at V and 8 bases at J, with 14 bases between the two ends. CDR1 is MDHEN and CDR2 is SYDVKM in the germline V gene. This CDR3 comprises 13 residues. CDR3: CASMGGTVEKLFF. The CDR3 nucleotides are TGTGCCAGCATGGGGGGGACGGTGGAAAAACTGTTTTTT.

The chain uses TRBV28 and TRBJ2-3; D is perhaps TRBD1 (5 bases). CDR3 size: 15 residues. Germline CDR1 reads MDHEN; CDR2 reads SYDVKM. The V end was cut by 2 bases, the J end by 2 bases, with 11 bases between. CDR3 protein: CASSLGQGNTDTQYF. The DNA for the CDR3 is TGTGCCAGCAGTTTAGGGCAGGGAAACACAGATACGCAGTATTTT.

The CDR3 nucleotides read TGTGCCAGCAGCTCTCTAGGGGGTTGGACAGATACGCAGTATTTT. Residues: CASSSLGGWTDTQYF. The rearrangement links TRBV7-2 to TRBJ2-3, with D possibly TRBD1 on 6 matching bases. This CDR3 comprises 15 residues. Trimming took off 4 bases at V and 3 bases at J, with 14 bases between the two ends. Germline V gives CDR1 SGHTA, CDR2 FQGNSA.

This clonotype has ten or more counts. The chain couples TRBV3-1 to TRBJ2-2; the D is unclear. Trimming took off 3 bases at V and 2 bases at J, with 10 bases between the two ends. CDR3 length: 15 residues. Germline values: CDR1 LGHDT, CDR2 YNNKEL (reference sequence). The CDR3: CASSQTGPNTGELFF. The CDR3 DNA sequence: TGTGCCAGCAGCCAGACCGGGCCAAACACCGGGGAGCTGTTTTTT. Looking up the rest from reference TRBV3-1 and TRBJ2-2 gives the full variable domain: DTAVSQTPKYLVTQMGNDKSIKCEQNLGHDTMYWYKQDSKKFLKIMFSYNNKELIINETVPNRFSPKSPDKAHLNLHINSLELGDSAVYFCASSQTGPNTGELFFGEGSRLTVL.

This clonotype was recorded a few times. This sequence joins TRBV4-1 and TRBJ1-1; D uncertain. The CDR3 extends over 16 amino acids. CDR1 and CDR2 from the germline V gene are MGHRA and YSYEKL. Trimming removed 0 bases at V and 1 base at J, with 12 bases between. In DNA, the CDR3 is TGCGCCAGCAGCCAAGATAAATTACCAGCGAACACTGAAGCTTTCTTT. Its translation is CASSQDKLPANTEAFF.

By share, this clonotype ranks as large. V gene TRBV4-3 combines with J gene TRBJ1-1; weak D call: TRBD1 (5 bases). This CDR3 region has 15 residues. Trimming shortened V by 1 base and J by 7 bases, and 16 bases separated the two germline ends. Germline loops: CDR1 LGHNA, CDR2 YSLEER. CDR3 sequence reads: CASSQGRGSGFEAFF. The CDR3 DNA reads as TGCGCCAGCAGCCAAGGAAGGGGCAGCGGGTTTGAAGCTTTCTTT.

This clonotype has ten or more counts. The rearrangement joins TRBV6-5 to TRBJ2-5; 12 nucleotides line up with TRBD2. Germline CDR1 and CDR2: MNHEY and SVGAGI. V shed 2 bases and J 2 bases; nucleotides not matched to a gene: 3. CDR3 length: 16 residues. CDR3 sequence reads: CASSYTGTSGQETQYF. CDR3 DNA: TGTGCCAGCAGTTACACCGGGACTAGCGGGCAAGAGACCCAGTACTTC.

By sample share, this clonotype is medium-sized. The chain couples TRBV7-8 to TRBJ1-1; weak D call: TRBD1 (5 bases). Trimming removed 7 bases at V and 5 bases at J, with 11 bases between. Germline V gives CDR1 SGHVS, CDR2 FQNEAQ. This CDR3 has 12 amino acids. For the CDR3, the DNA is TGTGCCAGCAAGGGAGAGGGGACTGAAGCTTTCTTT. Its translation is CASKGEGTEAFF. Based on the CDR3 plus reference TRBV7-8 and TRBJ1-1, the full variable domain is GAGVSQSPRYKVAKRGQDVALRCDPISGHVSLFWYQQALGQGPEFLTYFQNEAQLDKSGLPSDRFFAERPEGSVSTLKIQRTQQEDSAVYLCASKGEGTEAFFGQGTRLTVV.

This clonotype is medium-sized. The J gene is TRBJ2-1, the V gene TRBV4-1, with TRBD2 matching over 9 bases. Germline V gene data show CDR1 as MGHRA and CDR2 as YSYEKL. The CDR3 length is 15 residues. V dropped 3 bases and J dropped 4; count of bases not matched to a gene: 4. CDR3 sequence: CASSHLAGPYNEQFF. DNA of the CDR3: TGCGCCAGCAGCCACCTAGCGGGACCATACAATGAGCAGTTCTTC.

This clonotype was counted between two and nine times. The junction departs from the called germline gene at one end, perhaps through a read error. The CDR3 sequence: CASSLSAGSVDTHYF. CDR3 coding DNA: TGTGCCAGCAGTTTATCAGCGGGGTCGGTAGATACGCATTATTTT. The rearrangement links TRBV28 to TRBJ2-3; 7 nucleotides match TRBD2. CDR3 length: 15 amino acids. Germline lookup yields CDR1 MDHEN and CDR2 SYDVKM.

By share, this clonotype ranks as medium-sized. The gene calls are TRBV9 and TRBJ1-6, with TRBD1 matching 10 bases. There are 16 residues in the CDR3. V shed 4 bases, J shed 8 bases, and the junction held 9 bases outside the gene matches. The V gene's germline CDR1 is SGDLS and CDR2 YYNGEE. The CDR3 bases are TGTGCCAGCAGCTTTACTACCGGGACAGGGGATTCACCCCTCCACTTT. This translates into CASSFTTGTGDSPLHF.

In DNA form, the CDR3 reads TGTGCCAGCACCCCCCCCCCCGGGACTAGCGGGGGAACAGAGACCCAGTACTTC. Amino acids: CASTPPPGTSGGTETQYF. The genes are TRBV6-2 or TRBV6-3 and TRBJ2-5, with 14 bases that match TRBD2. CDR3 length: 18 residues. J was trimmed by 4 bases and V by 7 bases; bases with no gene match: 14. Germline-derived CDR1 and CDR2 are MNHEY and SVGEGT.

This clonotype qualifies as medium-sized. The chain joins TRBV20-1 to TRBJ2-2; tentatively, D is TRBD2 (6 bases). The germline V gene encodes CDR1 DFQATT and CDR2 SNEGSKA (reference sequence). Trimming left V 3 bases short and J 3 bases short, with 8 bases between. This CDR3 has 13 residues. This CDR3 reads CSASGRDTGELFF. The CDR3 DNA sequence: TGCAGTGCTAGCGGGAGAGACACCGGGGAGCTGTTTTTT.

By frequency in the sample, this clonotype is medium-sized. J is TRBJ2-3 and V is TRBV9; possible D gene TRBD2, 6 bases. In germline, CDR1 is SGDLS, CDR2 YYNGEE. The CDR3 has 14 amino acids. V lost 6 bases, J lost 2 bases, and 13 bases lay in between. The CDR3 DNA is TGTGCCAGCAAGGAGGGGCCTTCCACAGATACGCAGTATTTT. As protein: CASKEGPSTDTQYF.

The rearrangement uses TRBV7-3 and TRBJ2-2; 10 bases match TRBD2. This CDR3 comprises 18 residues. J was trimmed by 7 bases and V by 2 bases; bases with no gene match: 13. Per germline, CDR1 SGHTA and CDR2 FQGTGA. The CDR3 DNA follows: TGTGCCAGCAGCTTAGCCCCGGAGCGGGGGGGCAGTAACGGGGAGCTGTTTTTT. It translates to CASSLAPERGGSNGELFF.